This T cell receptor beta chain came from a study of cytomegalovirus exposure and HLA in healthy donors. Whole-study results and caveats: Approximately 17,000 TCR beta sequences were associated with HLA alleles at 0.05 false discovery rate in a later analysis. Follow-up analysis seemed to connect common viral pathogens with several of the most significant clusters identified. Serostatus for CMV was the only available immune exposure information.

This CDR3 contains 17 residues. Trimming took off 1 base at V and 8 bases at J, with 23 bases between the two ends. CDR1 and CDR2 from the germline V gene are LGHNA and YSLEER. The primer mix had 60 Vbeta and 13 Jbeta primers. Profiling relied on immunoSEQ multiplex PCR, and the TCRdb table lists in-frame clones only, not all of them. The sample carries about 170,000 clones, roughly 80% recorded once. As to this clone: The antigen remains undetermined.

Sequenced: PBMCs. The receptor was isolated from a male donor in good health and CMV-seronegative. The chain combines TRBV4-3 with TRBJ1-2; maybe TRBD1 (5 bases). The CDR3 DNA sequence: TGCGCCAGCAGCCAAGCTCTATCCTCCACCCTCGGGGGAGGCTACACCTTC. As protein: CASSQALSSTLGGGYTF.